This T cell receptor (beta chain) was profiled in a study of shared clonotypes between healthy human individuals. Trimming cost V 0 bases and J 4 bases, with 10 bases left between them. Germline V gene sequence: CDR1 SGDLS, CDR2 YYNGEE. The CDR3 runs 15 residues. Sequenced by immunoSEQ multiplex PCR; TCRdb stores in-frame clones only, minus some. The sample lists over a million clones; approximately 97% were seen once. The sequenced material came from naive CD4+ T cells sorted from blood. Sample subset: CD45RA+ positively selected. This chain uses TRBV9 with TRBJ2-2; tentatively, D is TRBD2 (6 bases). The sequence derives from a man between 25 and 39 years old in good health. In DNA form, the CDR3 reads TGTGCCAGCAGCGTAGTAGCGGAGCCCACCGGGGAGCTGTTTTTT. This gives the protein CASSVVAEPTGELFF.